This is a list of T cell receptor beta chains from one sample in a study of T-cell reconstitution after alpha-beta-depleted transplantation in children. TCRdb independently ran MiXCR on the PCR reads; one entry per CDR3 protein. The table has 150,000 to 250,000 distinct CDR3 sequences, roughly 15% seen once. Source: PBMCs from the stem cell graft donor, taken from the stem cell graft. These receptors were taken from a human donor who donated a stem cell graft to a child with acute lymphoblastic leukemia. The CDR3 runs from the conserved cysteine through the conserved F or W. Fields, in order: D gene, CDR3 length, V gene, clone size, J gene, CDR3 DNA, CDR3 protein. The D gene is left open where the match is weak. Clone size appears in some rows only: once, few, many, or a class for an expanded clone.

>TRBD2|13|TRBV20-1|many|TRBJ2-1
TGCAGTGCTAGAACTAGCGTAAACAATGAGCAGTTCTTC
CSARTSVNNEQFF
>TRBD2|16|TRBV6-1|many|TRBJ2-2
TGTGCCAGCAGTGATCTAGCGGGAGTGAAAACCGGGGAGCTGTTTTTT
CASSDLAGVKTGELFF
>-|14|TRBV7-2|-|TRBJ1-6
TGTGCCAGCAGCTTACCCCAAAGGAATTCACCCCTCCACTTT
CASSLPQRNSPLHF
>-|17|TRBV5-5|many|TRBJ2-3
TGTGCCAGCAGCGCTACCCAGGGGGGACCTAGCACAGATACGCAGTATTTT
CASSATQGGPSTDTQYF
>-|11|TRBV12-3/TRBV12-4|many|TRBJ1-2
TGTGCCAGCAGTTTTAACTATGGCTACACCTTC
CASSFNYGYTF
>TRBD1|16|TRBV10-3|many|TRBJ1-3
TGTGCCATCAGTTTCCCGGACAGGGATCTTGGAAACACCATATATTTT
CAISFPDRDLGNTIYF
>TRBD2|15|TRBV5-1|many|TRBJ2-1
TGCGCCAGCAAGGATAAAGCGGGAGCCCAATCCGAGCAGTTCTTC
CASKDKAGAQSEQFF
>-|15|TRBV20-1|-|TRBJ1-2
TGCAGTGCTAGAGATCCCAAAACCGGGACCGAATTTTACACCTTC
CSARDPKTGTEFYTF
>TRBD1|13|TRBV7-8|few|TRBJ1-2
TGTGCCAGCAGCCCGGGACAGAGGCATGGCTACACCTTC
CASSPGQRHGYTF
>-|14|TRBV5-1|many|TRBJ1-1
TGCGCCAGCAGCGGCACCCGGGGAAGAACTGAAGCTTTCTTT
CASSGTRGRTEAFF
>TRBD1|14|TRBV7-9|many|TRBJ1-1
TGTGCCAGCAGCGACAGGGACAGCGGCACTGAAGCTTTCTTT
CASSDRDSGTEAFF
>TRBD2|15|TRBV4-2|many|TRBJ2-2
TGTGCCAGCAGCCGCGGGCTAGCGGTGACCGGGGAGCTGTTTTTT
CASSRGLAVTGELFF
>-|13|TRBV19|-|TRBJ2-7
TGTGCCAGTAGTATATCCAGATCCTACGAGCAGTACTTC
CASSISRSYEQYF
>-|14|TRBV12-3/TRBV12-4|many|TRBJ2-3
TGTGCCAGCAGTTTCGGGAGCCCCCCCGATACGCAGTATTTT
CASSFGSPPDTQYF
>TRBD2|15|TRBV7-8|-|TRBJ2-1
TGTGCCAGCAGCTGGCTAGCGGGAGGGCCATTGGAGCAGTTCTTC
CASSWLAGGPLEQFF
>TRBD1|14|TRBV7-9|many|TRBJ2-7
TGTGCCAGCAGCTTAGCCCCTACAGGGGACGAGCAGTACTTC
CASSLAPTGDEQYF
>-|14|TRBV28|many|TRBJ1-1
TGTGCCAGCAGTGGGGGGGGCGCAGGGACTGAAGCTTTCTTT
CASSGGGAGTEAFF
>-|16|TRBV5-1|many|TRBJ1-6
TGCGCCAGCAGCTTCTCCACCAGCGGCGAGGGGTCACCCCTCCACTTT
CASSFSTSGEGSPLHF
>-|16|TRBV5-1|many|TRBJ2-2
TGCGCCAGCAGCTTACGTGACAGGTCGAACACCGGGGAGCTGTTTTTT
CASSLRDRSNTGELFF
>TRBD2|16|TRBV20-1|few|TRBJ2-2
TGCAGTGCTAGAGAACGAGCGGGAGTTCGGGGCGGGGAGCTGTTTTTT
CSARERAGVRGGELFF
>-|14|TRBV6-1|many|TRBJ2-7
TGTGCCAGCAGTCCACACAGGGAATCCTACGAGCAGTACTTC
CASSPHRESYEQYF
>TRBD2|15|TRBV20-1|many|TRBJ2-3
TGCAGTGCTAGAGAGCTAGCGGGTCCTTGGGATACGCAGTATTTT
CSARELAGPWDTQYF
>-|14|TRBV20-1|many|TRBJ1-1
TGCAGTGCTTCCTCGGGTGGCGGGGACACTGAAGCTTTCTTT
CSASSGGGDTEAFF
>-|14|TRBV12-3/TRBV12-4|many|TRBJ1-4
TGTGCCAGCAGTTCAGACAGGAATAATGAAAAACTGTTTTTT
CASSSDRNNEKLFF
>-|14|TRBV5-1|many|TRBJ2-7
TGCGCCAGCAGGTCCGAGACATTCTCCTACGAGCAGTACTTC
CASRSETFSYEQYF
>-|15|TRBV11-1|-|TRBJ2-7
TGTGCCAGCAGCTTAGCAGGGGTGTTGTCCTACGAGCAGTACTTC
CASSLAGVLSYEQYF
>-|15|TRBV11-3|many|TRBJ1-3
TGTGCCAGCAGCGTTGGGTTGGACTCTGGAAACACCATATATTTT
CASSVGLDSGNTIYF
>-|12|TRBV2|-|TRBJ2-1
TGTGCCAGCAGGAGACACCAGGATGAGCAGTTCTTC
CASRRHQDEQFF
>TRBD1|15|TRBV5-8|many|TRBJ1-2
TGTGCCAGCAGCTTTACAGGGGGTTTCAACTATGGCTACACCTTC
CASSFTGGFNYGYTF
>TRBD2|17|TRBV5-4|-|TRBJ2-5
TGTGCCAGCAGCGTGGGACTAGCGGGAGGGCCTAGGGAGACCCAGTACTTC
CASSVGLAGGPRETQYF